This TCR beta chain originates from a study of blood T cell repertoires in COVID-19 (dated by TCRdb to the early 2020s). A note on the overall study: Samples from collaborators originated in the United States, Italy and Spain and spanned both the acute and convalescent phases of COVID-19. The material from the prospective study consisted of cDNA or gDNA derived from T cells, B-cell-depleted T cells, or PBMCs. Subjects who had been exposed to COVID-19, were actively infected with it, or had recovered from it provided the deeply sampled blood TCRbeta repertoires that made up the dataset. A freely available public database, intended as a resource for researchers studying the immune response to SARS-CoV-2, is where the repertoires were released. The samples were drawn from the first 160 participants of the ongoing ImmuneRACE study and from 950 to 1,500 subjects provided by 6 global collaborators. Nearly every sample came with metadata listing a de-identified subject ID, COVID-19 status, age in years and sex. Where available, HLA class I and class II types were taken from metadata supplied by the sample provider and were not determined by assay-based typing. Points the paper makes about the study in general: How much clinical and demographic metadata was included differed by source and by participant, and the metadata was provided uncurated.

TCRbeta CDR3 regions were amplified from genomic DNA using the immunoSEQ Assay, a bias-controlled multiplex PCR. In the original analysis: The number of nucleated cells in each sample was estimated from the amplification of reference gene primers within the assay. To quantify the absolute abundance of each unique TCRbeta CDR3 rearrangement, sequence reads were collapsed and filtered. For each sample, productive Simpson clonality was calculated as the square root of Simpson's diversity index over productive rearrangements. TCRdb carries this immuneACCESS record with in-frame sequences only. Its versions omit some clonotypes, under half of them owing to an unresolved V gene in the studies checked, with the rest unexplained. Clone size and the V and J calls come from that table; the DNA yielded D and trimming. The sample table holds about 200,000 clones, of which about 80% were seen once. Of the sample, 6.5% to 9.5% is held by the ten largest clones.

As for this clone: The antigen this receptor binds is unknown. No base-level quality is on record; no much larger clone is a single base apart.

Participants in the prospective study were enrolled through a virtual design, were aged roughly 18 to 90 years, and lived in 24 United States geographic areas. To assign participants to cohorts, the prospective study relied on clinical history that participants themselves reported in a screening survey and a study questionnaire. Recovered participants in ImmuneRACE Cohort 3 were defined as having two consecutive negative NP/OP PCR tests, clearance from a healthcare professional, or resolution of symptoms. In the prospective study, mobile phlebotomists collected whole blood, serum and a nasopharyngeal or oropharyngeal swab from each participant. Over a roughly 2-month period, participants in the prospective study had the option of providing additional blood draws and questionnaires. Blood samples from the prospective study were shipped frozen or at room temperature prior to DNA extraction. The CDR3 goes from the cysteine to the phenylalanine over 14 residues. Here the CDR3 DNA is all that survives: 42 bases in frame from base 1. V lost 4 bases and J lost 8 bases, and the count of bases not matched to a germline gene is 8. CDR1 and CDR2 are read off the germline V gene as MGHRA and YSYEKL.

Sequenced material: PBMCs or T cells enriched from blood (not recorded which). The sequence is built from TRBV4-1 and TRBJ1-5, with 7 junctional bases fitting TRBD1. The receptor was derived from a man in his forties who had recovered from COVID-19. CDR3 reads: CASSPDRVRKPQHF. The DNA reads TGCGCCAGCAGCCCAGACAGGGTCAGAAAGCCCCAGCATTTT.